This is a list of T cell receptor beta chains from one sample in a study of T-cell memory formation after mild COVID-19. Using its own MiXCR run on the 5' RACE reads, TCRdb lists one record per CDR3 protein. The table shows about 430,000 distinct CDR3 sequences, with about 20% occurring only once. The sequencing sample was made of PBMCs or a T cell subset sorted from them (not recorded which). These receptors originate from a man between 18 and 29 years old who had mild COVID-19 (a few samples of this study predate the infection). Cell type and time point are not known. The CDR3 runs from the conserved cysteine through the conserved F or W. A D gene is named only where the DNA matches it firmly. Size is omitted from some rows. Given values are once, few, many or a class for expanded clones.

j_call d_call v_call clone_size cdr3_nt cdr3_aa
TRBJ1-5 - TRBV3-1 few TGTGCCAGCAGCCAAGGGGTGAACGATCAGCCCCAGCATTTT CASSQGVNDQPQHF
TRBJ2-5 - TRBV6-2/TRBV6-3 - TGTGCCAGCAGTTACCTACGAGAGACCCAGTACTTC CASSYLRETQYF
TRBJ2-1 - TRBV6-2/TRBV6-3 - TGTGCCAGCAAGGAGGGGCGGAGCCCGTACAATGAGCAGTTCTTC CASKEGRSPYNEQFF
TRBJ1-2 - TRBV7-2 - TGTGCCAGCAGCGTCGGACAGAGCTACTATGGCTACACCTTC CASSVGQSYYGYTF
TRBJ1-5 - TRBV6-5 - TGTGCCAGCAGTTATCAACGGGGGGATCAGCCCCAGCATTTT CASSYQRGDQPQHF
TRBJ1-1 - TRBV11-2 few TGTGCCAGCAGCTTAGATCGGGCGGGTCGATTGGCTTTCTTT CASSLDRAGRLAFF
TRBJ2-5 - TRBV28 few TGTGCCAGCCAAGAGACCCAGTACTTC CASQETQYF
TRBJ1-5 - TRBV7-8 few TGTGCCAGCAGCCCGAGCGTCGGGGGTAGAAAGCCCCAGCATTTT CASSPSVGGRKPQHF
TRBJ1-5 - TRBV28 - TGTGCCAGCAGTTCAGGAGGGGGGAACAATCAGCCCCAGCATTTT CASSSGGGNNQPQHF
TRBJ2-1 TRBD1 TRBV5-6 few TGTGCCAGCAGCTTGCTTTCCGGGACAGGTCTTTTATATGAGCAGTTCTTC CASSLLSGTGLLYEQFF
TRBJ2-1 - TRBV5-1 many TGCGCCAGCAGCCCGAGGGGGGACTCAGGGTACAATGAGCAGTTCTTC CASSPRGDSGYNEQFF
TRBJ2-6 TRBD1 TRBV7-2 - TGTGCCAGCAGCTTGGGACAGGGGGTATCTGGGGACAACGTCCTGACTTTC CASSLGQGVSGDNVLTF
TRBJ1-5 - TRBV12-3/TRBV12-4 - TGTGCCAGCAGTTTAAGAGGGCCCCAGCATTTT CASSLRGPQHF
TRBJ2-1 TRBD2 TRBV29-1 - TGCAGCGTTGATTGGACTAGCGTTTACAATGAGCAGTTCTTC CSVDWTSVYNEQFF
TRBJ2-7 TRBD1 TRBV5-5 - TGTGCCAGCAGCTCACTTGCCGGGACAGGGAGCGAGCAGTACTTC CASSSLAGTGSEQYF
TRBJ2-1 - TRBV7-9 few TGTGCCAGCAGCTTCGGCGGGGCCCTGTCAAATGAGCAGTTCTTC CASSFGGALSNEQFF
TRBJ2-1 TRBD2 TRBV5-1 many TGTGCCAGCAGCTCTAGCGGGGGACCCTACAATGAGCAGTTCTTC CASSSSGGPYNEQFF
TRBJ1-6 - TRBV5-6 - TGTGCCAGCAGCTTGGACCCTGACAGGCTACATTCACCCCTCCACTTT CASSLDPDRLHSPLHF
TRBJ1-1 TRBD1 TRBV25-1 many TGTGCCAGCAGTAAGGGACAGAGGACTGAAGCTTTCTTT CASSKGQRTEAFF
TRBJ2-7 TRBD1 TRBV6-5 - TGTGCCAGCAGTTACATACAGGGGAGCCACGAGCAGTACTTC CASSYIQGSHEQYF
TRBJ1-1 - TRBV28 few TGTGCCAGCAACGCCGGTGGCGGGTTTTGTTTCTTT CASNAGGGFCFF
TRBJ2-7 - TRBV6-2/TRBV6-3 few TGTGCCAGCAGTTATCTCCACGAGCAGTACTTC CASSYLHEQYF
TRBJ1-2 - TRBV19 - TGTGCCAGTATACAGGGAAACTATGGCTACACCTTC CASIQGNYGYTF
TRBJ2-2 TRBD1 TRBV12-3/TRBV12-4 - TGTGCCAGCAGTTTAAGGGACAGGGGACGCACCGGGGAGCTGTTTTTT CASSLRDRGRTGELFF
TRBJ2-3 - TRBV7-2 - TGTGCCAGCAGCCCCAGGGGGACTAGGATGTCAGATACGCAGTATTTT CASSPRGTRMSDTQYF
TRBJ1-1 - TRBV24-1 few TGTGCCACCAGTGGGAACCGGGGGATAAACACTGAAGCTTTCTTT CATSGNRGINTEAFF
TRBJ1-2 TRBD1 TRBV9 - TGTGCCAGCAGCGGGACAGGGGGCGATCTACTCGGCTACACCTTC CASSGTGGDLLGYTF
TRBJ1-1 - TRBV6-5 - TGTGCCAGCAGTTACGGAAGATACACTGAAGCTTTCTTT CASSYGRYTEAFF
TRBJ2-5 - TRBV4-3 many TGCGCCAGCAGCCAAGATTTGACAGTACAAGAGACCCAGTACTTC CASSQDLTVQETQYF
TRBJ1-2 - TRBV6-5 many TGTGCCAGCAGTTACTCAGGGGCTGAAGGGGCCAACTATGGCTACACCTTC CASSYSGAEGANYGYTF
TRBJ2-3 TRBD2 TRBV9 few TGTGCCAGCACCAACCGGGGGGGACTAGGAATGACAGATACGCAGTATTTT CASTNRGGLGMTDTQYF
TRBJ1-1 TRBD1 TRBV12-3/TRBV12-4 - TGTGCCAGCAGTGGCGACAGGGTATCGAACACTGAAGCTTTCTTT CASSGDRVSNTEAFF
TRBJ2-3 - TRBV5-1 - TGCGCCAGCAGCTTGGAATTAGATACGCAGTATTTT CASSLELDTQYF
TRBJ2-1 - TRBV30 - TGTGCCTGGAGTGTGGGTGCCCGGCAGTTCTTC CAWSVGARQFF
TRBJ1-1 - TRBV20-1 few TGCAGTGCTAGGGTTGGGGATCCTGAAGCTTTCTTT CSARVGDPEAFF
TRBJ2-7 - TRBV7-2 many TGTGCCAGCAGCTCCTACCCTATAGCGCGGGAGCAGTACTTC CASSSYPIAREQYF
TRBJ2-3 - TRBV28 few TGTGCCAGCACTTCGAGACTAGAGGGGAGTCTGGATACGCAGTATTTT CASTSRLEGSLDTQYF
TRBJ1-2 TRBD1 TRBV24-1 - TGTGCCACCAGTGACACTACAGGGGGCAAGAACTATGGCTACACCTTC CATSDTTGGKNYGYTF
TRBJ2-1 - TRBV4-3 many TGCGCCAGCAGCCAATTAAGTACTAGGAATGAGCAGTTCTTC CASSQLSTRNEQFF
TRBJ2-3 - TRBV5-5 few TGTGCCAGCCAGGAGGTTAGCACAGATACGCAGTATTTT CASQEVSTDTQYF
TRBJ1-1 - TRBV7-9 few TGTGCCAGCAGCTTAGCGATAGGGTGGGCTTTCTTT CASSLAIGWAFF
TRBJ1-2 - TRBV20-1 - TGCAGTGCTAGAGATCCTGGGAATGGCTACACCTTC CSARDPGNGYTF
TRBJ2-7 - TRBV7-3 - TGTGCCAGCAGCCCGGATGGCAGGGGCTACGAGCAGTACTTC CASSPDGRGYEQYF
TRBJ1-3 - TRBV7-8 - TGTGCCAGCTCCCGGGGGTTAAGATCTGGAAACACCATATATTTT CASSRGLRSGNTIYF
TRBJ2-5 - TRBV7-3 - TGTGCCAGCGGGGCCGGGGACCAAGAGACCCAGTACTTC CASGAGDQETQYF
TRBJ2-7 - TRBV2 - TGTGCCAGCAGTAGGCGATACTCCTACGAGCAGTACTTC CASSRRYSYEQYF
TRBJ2-2 TRBD1 TRBV5-1 few TGCGCCAGCAGCAGACAGGGCGGTAGCACCGGGGAGCTGTTTTTT CASSRQGGSTGELFF
TRBJ1-2 TRBD1 TRBV20-1 - TGCAGTGCATTAGACAGGGGCGGCTACACCTTC CSALDRGGYTF
TRBJ1-2 - TRBV20-1 - TGCAGTGCTAGAGATCCCTTCGACAGGAACTATGGCTACACCTTC CSARDPFDRNYGYTF
TRBJ1-2 - TRBV28 few TGTGCCAGCAGTGCCCCCGGACAAGTTAACTATGGCTACACCTTC CASSAPGQVNYGYTF
TRBJ2-2 - TRBV5-7 - TGTGCCAGCAGCTTGGCCTTCGGCAGGGCGAACACCGGGGAGCTGTTTTTT CASSLAFGRANTGELFF
TRBJ1-1 TRBD1 TRBV5-4 few TGTGCCAGCAGCTTGGGAGGGACAGGGGGCGCCGGGAGGGCTTTCTTT CASSLGGTGGAGRAFF
TRBJ2-3 - TRBV4-2 - TGTGCCAGCAGCCAACGGACGGGGGCCACAGATACGCAGTATTTT CASSQRTGATDTQYF
TRBJ2-5 TRBD2 TRBV5-1 - TGCGCCAGCCTGGACCAGCGGGGGGCGAAAGAGACCCAGTACTTC CASLDQRGAKETQYF
TRBJ2-3 - TRBV24-1 few TGTGCCACCAGTGAGTTGGGGAATACGCAGTATTTT CATSELGNTQYF
TRBJ2-7 TRBD2 TRBV2 - TGTGCCAGCAGTAGCGGGGGGCCGGGGGAGCAGTACTTC CASSSGGPGEQYF
TRBJ2-3 TRBD2 TRBV24-1 - TGTGCCACCAGTGATTTTGGCGGGGGGGCACCAGATACGCAGTATTTT CATSDFGGGAPDTQYF
TRBJ2-7 - TRBV3-2 - TGTGCCAGCAGCCAACGAAGGGACGGCCCCTACGAGCAGTACTTC CASSQRRDGPYEQYF
TRBJ1-1 TRBD1 TRBV5-1 - TGCGCCAGCAGCCTCCGGGACAGAATGAACACTGAAGCTTTCTTT CASSLRDRMNTEAFF
TRBJ2-7 TRBD1 TRBV10-3 - TGTGCCATCAGAGTACAGGGGGCGGGTGAGCAGTACTTC CAIRVQGAGEQYF